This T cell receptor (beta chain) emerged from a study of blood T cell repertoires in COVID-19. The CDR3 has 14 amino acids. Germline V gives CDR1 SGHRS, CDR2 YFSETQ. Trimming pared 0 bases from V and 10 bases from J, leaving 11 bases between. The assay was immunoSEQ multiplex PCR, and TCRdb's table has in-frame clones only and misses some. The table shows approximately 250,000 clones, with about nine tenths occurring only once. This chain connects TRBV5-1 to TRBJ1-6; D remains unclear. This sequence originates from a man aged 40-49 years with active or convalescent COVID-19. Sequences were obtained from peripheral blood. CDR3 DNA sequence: TGCGCCAGCAGCTTGGGTGTCGACAAATCACCCCTCCACTTT. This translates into CASSLGVDKSPLHF. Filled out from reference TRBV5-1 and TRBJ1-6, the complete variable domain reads KAGVTQTPRYLIKTRGQQVTLSCSPISGHRSVSWYQQTPGQGLQFLFEYFSETQRNKGNFPGRFSGRQFSNSRSEMNVSTLELGDSALYLCASSLGVDKSPLHFGNGTRLTVT.